A selection of T cell receptor beta chains follows, all from one sample in a study of blood T cell repertoires in COVID-19. TCRdb's table, derived via immunoSEQ multiplex PCR, lists solely in-frame clones and lacks some. The sample includes fewer than 300,000 clones, about nine tenths of them seen just once. Input material: PBMCs or T cells enriched from blood (not recorded which). Every receptor here comes from a man aged 18 to 35 who had recovered from COVID-19. CDR3s include the opening cysteine and the closing phenylalanine or tryptophan. The D gene is left open where the match is weak. Clone size is stated in some rows and not others, as once, few, many or a class when expanded.

clone size	D gene	V gene	J gene	CDR3 protein	CDR3 DNA
once	TRBD2	TRBV6-5	TRBJ2-1	CASSLSSGGARDEQFF	TGTGCCAGCAGTTTATCTAGCGGGGGGGCTCGGGATGAGCAGTTCTTC
NA	NA	TRBV30	TRBJ1-2	CAWRVTGNYGYTF	TGTGCCTGGAGGGTAACAGGGAACTATGGCTACACCTTC
NA	TRBD2	TRBV27	TRBJ2-7	CASSYTGTSDYEQYF	TGTGCCAGCAGTTATACCGGGACTAGCGACTACGAGCAGTACTTC
NA	TRBD1	TRBV27	TRBJ1-5	CASSLPGQDQPQHF	TGTGCCAGCAGTTTGCCGGGACAGGATCAGCCCCAGCATTTT
NA	TRBD1	TRBV5-4	TRBJ1-1	CASRPDRANTEAFF	TGTGCCAGCAGACCAGACAGGGCGAACACTGAAGCTTTCTTT
once	NA	TRBV6-1	TRBJ2-7	CASREAGLGVSYEQYF	TGTGCCAGCAGGGAAGCAGGGTTAGGGGTCTCCTACGAGCAGTACTTC
NA	TRBD1	TRBV2	TRBJ1-5	CASNPDRGNQPQHF	TGTGCCAGCAATCCTGACAGGGGCAATCAGCCCCAGCATTTT
NA	NA	TRBV28	TRBJ1-1	CASSPRYKAGTEAFF	TGTGCCAGCAGCCCGAGATATAAGGCCGGGACTGAAGCTTTCTTT
NA	NA	TRBV6-2/TRBV6-3	TRBJ2-3	CASSYVSGSSTDTQYF	TGTGCCAGCAGTTACGTAAGCGGTTCTAGCACAGATACGCAGTATTTT
NA	NA	TRBV5-1	TRBJ2-7	CASSRQLSSYEQYF	TGCGCCAGCAGCAGACAGTTGAGCTCCTACGAGCAGTACTTC
few	TRBD1	TRBV29-1	TRBJ1-5	CSVVVNGQGGQPQHF	TGCAGCGTTGTCGTGAATGGACAGGGCGGTCAGCCCCAGCATTTT
NA	TRBD2	TRBV13	TRBJ2-1	CASSSTSARRDEQFF	TGTGCCAGCAGCTCGACTAGCGCCCGGAGGGATGAGCAGTTCTTC
NA	NA	TRBV5-1	TRBJ2-1	CASSLAGARSSYNEQFF	TGCGCCAGCAGCTTGGCCGGTGCCCGGAGCTCCTACAATGAGCAGTTCTTC
NA	TRBD1	TRBV3-1/TRBV3-2	TRBJ2-7	CASSTPGQNYEQYF	TGTGCCAGCAGCACCCCGGGACAGAACTACGAGCAGTACTTC
NA	NA	TRBV5-6	TRBJ1-6	CASSLGLLGSPLHF	TGTGCCAGCAGCTTGGGACTTCTGGGTTCACCCCTCCACTTT
few	TRBD1	TRBV30	TRBJ1-2	CAWSALTATAGTGYGYTF	TGTGCCTGGAGTGCCCTGACCGCCACAGCCGGGACAGGGTATGGCTACACCTTC
NA	NA	TRBV21-1	TRBJ1-2	CASSKASLCSGDHHGYTF	TGTGCCAGCAGCAAAGCTTCCTTATGCTCAGGGGATCATCATGGCTACACCTTC
NA	NA	TRBV6-5	TRBJ1-1	CASSLSWETNAEAFF	TGTGCCAGCAGCCTCTCCTGGGAGACGAACGCTGAAGCTTTCTTT
NA	NA	TRBV28	TRBJ1-1	CASSQQGWNTEAFF	TGTGCCAGCAGTCAACAGGGTTGGAACACTGAAGCTTTCTTT
once	NA	TRBV24-1	TRBJ1-2	CATSDPGALYTF	TGTGCCACCAGTGACCCGGGAGCTCTCTACACCTTC
NA	NA	TRBV27	TRBJ2-7	CASRPTPGLPSYEQYF	TGTGCCAGCAGACCTACGCCGGGACTGCCCTCCTACGAGCAGTACTTC
NA	TRBD2	TRBV28	TRBJ2-2	CASSFGVLAVYTGELFF	TGTGCCAGCAGTTTTGGCGTACTAGCGGTTTACACCGGGGAGCTGTTTTTT
NA	NA	TRBV15	TRBJ1-6	CATSRGVQEGINSPLHF	TGTGCCACCAGCAGAGGGGTGCAGGAGGGAATTAATTCACCCCTCCACTTT
few	TRBD2	TRBV6-1	TRBJ2-2	CASSDNIAGGPGGELFF	TGTGCCAGCAGTGACAACATAGCGGGGGGGCCTGGCGGGGAGCTGTTTTTT
NA	NA	TRBV7-9	TRBJ1-1	CASSPGTTQGTEAFF	TGTGCCAGCAGCCCCGGGACAACCCAGGGCACTGAAGCTTTCTTT
NA	NA	TRBV4-2	TRBJ1-3	CASSQVQGLAGNTIYF	TGTGCCAGCAGCCAAGTACAGGGCTTAGCTGGAAACACCATATATTTT
NA	TRBD1	TRBV10-1	TRBJ1-4	CASSEGRGPVEKLFF	TGCGCCAGCAGTGAGGGTAGGGGGCCGGTTGAAAAACTGTTTTTT
NA	TRBD1	TRBV6-6	TRBJ1-1	CASTELGTGANTEAFF	TGTGCCAGCACCGAACTAGGAACAGGGGCGAACACTGAAGCTTTCTTT
NA	TRBD1	TRBV9	TRBJ2-7	CASSRQGANLYEQYF	TGTGCCAGCAGCAGACAGGGGGCGAACCTCTACGAGCAGTACTTC
NA	NA	TRBV11-3	TRBJ1-1	CASSLRGGGSEAFF	TGTGCCAGCAGCCTACGCGGGGGTGGGAGTGAAGCTTTCTTT
NA	NA	TRBV12-3/TRBV12-4	TRBJ2-7	CASSLIVNHEQYF	TGTGCCAGCAGTTTGATAGTGAACCACGAGCAGTACTTC
NA	NA	TRBV30	TRBJ2-5	CACRTKRFGGAETQYF	TGTGCCTGTCGTACTAAGCGGTTTGGCGGGGCAGAGACCCAGTACTTC
NA	TRBD1	TRBV5-1	TRBJ2-1	CASSHRSGQGVYNEQFF	TGCGCCAGCAGCCATCGATCGGGACAGGGTGTTTACAATGAGCAGTTCTTC
NA	NA	TRBV27	TRBJ2-2	CASRLESPFQNPGELFF	TGTGCCAGCAGACTGGAGAGCCCCTTCCAAAATCCCGGTGAGCTGTTTTTT
NA	TRBD1	TRBV7-9	TRBJ2-5	CASSQDWTGETQYF	TGTGCCAGCAGCCAGGACTGGACAGGAGAGACCCAGTACTTC
NA	NA	TRBV7-9	TRBJ1-6	CASSAQTRSNSPLHF	TGTGCCAGCAGCGCCCAGACAAGAAGTAATTCACCCCTCCACTTT
NA	TRBD1	TRBV7-9	TRBJ1-4	CASSITDRAREKLFF	TGTGCCAGCAGCATCACGGACAGGGCCCGTGAAAAACTGTTTTTT
NA	TRBD2	TRBV18	TRBJ2-1	CASSGRIGTSNKNEQFF	TGTGCCAGCTCGGGACGAATCGGGACTAGTAATAAAAATGAGCAGTTCTTC
NA	NA	TRBV11-2	TRBJ1-6	CASSLLTSYNSPLHF	TGTGCCAGCAGCTTACTAACCTCCTATAATTCACCCCTCCACTTT
NA	TRBD1	TRBV2	TRBJ1-5	CASSPGTGGNQPQHF	TGTGCCAGCAGTCCCGGGACAGGGGGAAATCAGCCCCAGCATTTT
NA	TRBD2	TRBV24-1	TRBJ2-2	CATSASGSTGELFF	TGTGCCACCAGTGCAAGCGGGAGCACCGGGGAGCTGTTTTTT
NA	NA	TRBV5-1	TRBJ2-3	CASTPGGGRDTQYF	TGCGCCAGCACTCCTGGGGGGGGCCGGGATACGCAGTATTTT
NA	NA	TRBV11-3	TRBJ2-1	CASSLSVGSDNEQFF	TGTGCCAGCAGCTTATCAGTCGGGAGCGACAATGAGCAGTTCTTC
NA	NA	TRBV13	TRBJ2-5	CASSLVRLRETQYF	TGTGCCAGCAGCTTAGTGAGGTTACGAGAGACCCAGTACTTC
NA	NA	TRBV11-3	TRBJ2-5	CASSLVPGLMETQYF	TGTGCCAGCAGCTTGGTCCCGGGTTTGATGGAGACCCAGTACTTC
NA	NA	TRBV27	TRBJ2-2	CASRSDPNTGELFF	TGTGCCAGCCGTAGCGACCCGAACACCGGGGAGCTGTTTTTT
NA	NA	TRBV5-1	TRBJ2-7	CASSLGLGLEQYF	TGCGCCAGCAGCTTGGGACTAGGCCTCGAGCAGTACTTC
NA	NA	TRBV30	TRBJ1-3	CAWRRAGANSGNTIYF	TGTGCCTGGCGCCGGGCAGGGGCAAACTCTGGAAACACCATATATTTT
NA	NA	TRBV28	TRBJ1-1	CASSLRGGILNTEAFF	TGTGCCAGCAGTTTACGAGGGGGTATCTTGAACACTGAAGCTTTCTTT
NA	NA	TRBV19	TRBJ1-5	CASSSRTDSNQPQHF	TGTGCCAGTAGTTCCCGGACAGATAGCAATCAGCCCCAGCATTTT
NA	TRBD1	TRBV5-1	TRBJ2-3	CARRTGTTSTDTQYF	TGCGCCAGGAGGACAGGTACAACTAGCACAGATACGCAGTATTTT
NA	TRBD1	TRBV5-6	TRBJ1-2	CASSLRDRRHYGYTF	TGTGCCAGCAGCTTGAGGGACAGGAGACACTATGGCTACACCTTC